This T cell receptor (beta chain) was found in a study of blood T cell repertoires in COVID-19. The repertoire was sequenced with immunoSEQ multiplex PCR; TCRdb's copy has only in-frame clones and lacks some. The data contain under 250,000 clones, around 82% of them singletons. The sequence came from a man aged 50 or older with active or convalescent COVID-19. Sequenced input: peripheral blood.

Here the CDR3 DNA reads TGTGCCTGGAGTGTACGCCTAGCGGGAGGGTATGAGCAGTTCTTC. This encodes CAWSVRLAGGYEQFF. The J gene is TRBJ2-1, the V gene TRBV30; the match to TRBD2 covers 12 bases. The CDR3 runs 15 residues. Germline CDR1 and CDR2: GTSNPN and SVGIG (reference sequence). V shed 0 bases and J 8 bases; nucleotides not matched to a gene: 5.